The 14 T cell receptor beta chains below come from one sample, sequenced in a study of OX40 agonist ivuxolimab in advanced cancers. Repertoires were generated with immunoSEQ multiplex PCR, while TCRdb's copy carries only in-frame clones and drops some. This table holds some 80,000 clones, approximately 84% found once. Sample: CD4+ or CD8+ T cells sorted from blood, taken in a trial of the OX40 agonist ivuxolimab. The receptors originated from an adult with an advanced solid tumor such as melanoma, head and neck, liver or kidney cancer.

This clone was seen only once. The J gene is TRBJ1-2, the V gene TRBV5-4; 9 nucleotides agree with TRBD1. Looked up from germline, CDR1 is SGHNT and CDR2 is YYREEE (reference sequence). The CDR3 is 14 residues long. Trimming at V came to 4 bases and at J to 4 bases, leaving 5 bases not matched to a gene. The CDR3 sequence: CASSPQGAPYGYTF. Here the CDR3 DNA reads TGTGCCAGCAGCCCACAGGGGGCCCCCTATGGCTACACCTTC.

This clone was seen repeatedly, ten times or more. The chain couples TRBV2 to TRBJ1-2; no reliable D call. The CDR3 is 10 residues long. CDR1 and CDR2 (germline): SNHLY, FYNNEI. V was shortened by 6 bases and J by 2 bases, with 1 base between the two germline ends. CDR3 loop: CASRNYGYTF. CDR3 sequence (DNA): TGTGCCAGCAGGAACTATGGCTACACCTTC.

For the CDR3, the DNA is TGCGCCAGCAGCTTGTCCTACGGGGATGAGCAGTTCTTC. As protein: CASSLSYGDEQFF. This rearrangement joins TRBV5-1 to TRBJ2-1, with a tentative D call TRBD2 (5 bases). From germline, CDR1 is SGHRS and CDR2 YFSETQ. V shed 1 base and J shed 8 bases, with 10 bases lying between them. The CDR3 covers 13 residues. Together with reference TRBV5-1 and TRBJ2-1, the CDR3 gives the full variable domain: KAGVTQTPRYLIKTRGQQVTLSCSPISGHRSVSWYQQTPGQGLQFLFEYFSETQRNKGNFPGRFSGRQFSNSRSEMNVSTLELGDSALYLCASSLSYGDEQFFGPGTRLTVL.

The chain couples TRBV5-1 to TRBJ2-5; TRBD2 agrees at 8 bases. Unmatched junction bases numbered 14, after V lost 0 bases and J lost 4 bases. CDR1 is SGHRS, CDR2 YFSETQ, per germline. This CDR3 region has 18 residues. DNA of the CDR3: TGCGCCAGCAGCTTGGAAGGGACTAGAGGAAAATTAGGAGAGACCCAGTACTTC. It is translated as CASSLEGTRGKLGETQYF.

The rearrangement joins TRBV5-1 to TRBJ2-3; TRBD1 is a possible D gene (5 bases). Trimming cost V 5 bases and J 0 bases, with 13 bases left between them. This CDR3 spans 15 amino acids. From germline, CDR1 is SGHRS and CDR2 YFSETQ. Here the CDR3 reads CASSVGVYSTDTQYF. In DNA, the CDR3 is TGCGCCAGCAGTGTAGGGGTGTACAGCACAGATACGCAGTATTTT.

This CDR3 is CASSPGSNQPQHF. The CDR3 DNA reads as TGTGCCAGCTCACCAGGAAGCAATCAGCCCCAGCATTTT. The chain uses TRBV18 and TRBJ1-5; D is unclear. This CDR3 has 13 residues. Deletions cut 2 bases from V and 1 base from J, with 3 bases between. Germline-derived CDR1 and CDR2 are KGHSH and LQKENI.

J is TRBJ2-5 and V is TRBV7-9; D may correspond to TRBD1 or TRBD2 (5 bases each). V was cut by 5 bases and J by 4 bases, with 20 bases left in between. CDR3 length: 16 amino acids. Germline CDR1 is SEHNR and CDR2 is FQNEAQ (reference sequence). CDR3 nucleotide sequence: TGTGCCAGCAGCACTCGGGGACGACGATTACCAGAGACCCAGTACTTC. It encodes CASSTRGRRLPETQYF.

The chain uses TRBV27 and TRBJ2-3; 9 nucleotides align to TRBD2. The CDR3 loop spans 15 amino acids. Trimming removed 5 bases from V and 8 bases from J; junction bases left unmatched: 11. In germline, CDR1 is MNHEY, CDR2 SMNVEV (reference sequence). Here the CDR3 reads CASSPSGLAAFTQYF. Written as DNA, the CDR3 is TGTGCCAGCAGTCCGTCGGGACTAGCCGCTTTTACGCAGTATTTT.

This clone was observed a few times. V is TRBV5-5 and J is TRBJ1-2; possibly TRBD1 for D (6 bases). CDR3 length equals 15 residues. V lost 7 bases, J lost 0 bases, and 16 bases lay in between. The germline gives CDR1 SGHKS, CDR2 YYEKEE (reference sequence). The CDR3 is CASSLAGTTNYGYTF. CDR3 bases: TGTGCCAGCTCCTTGGCCGGGACAACTAACTATGGCTACACCTTC. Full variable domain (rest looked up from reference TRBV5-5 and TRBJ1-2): DAGVTQSPTHLIKTRGQQVTLRCSPISGHKSVSWYQQVLGQGPQFIFQYYEKEERGRGNFPDRFSARQFPNYSSELNVNALLLGDSALYLCASSLAGTTNYGYTFGSGTRLTVV.

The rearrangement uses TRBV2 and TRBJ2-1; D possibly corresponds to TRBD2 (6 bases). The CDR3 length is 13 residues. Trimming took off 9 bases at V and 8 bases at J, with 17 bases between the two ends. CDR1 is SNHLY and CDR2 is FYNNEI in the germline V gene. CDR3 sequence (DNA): TGTGCCAGTCGGACCGGGTGGGGGGATGAGCAGTTCTTC. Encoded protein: CASRTGWGDEQFF.

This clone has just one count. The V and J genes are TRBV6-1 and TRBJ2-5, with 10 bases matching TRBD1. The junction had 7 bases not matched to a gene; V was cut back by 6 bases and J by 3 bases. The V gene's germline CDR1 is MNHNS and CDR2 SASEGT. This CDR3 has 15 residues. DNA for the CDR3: TGTGCCAGCAGCGCGGACAGGGGGTCAAAAGAGACCCAGTACTTC. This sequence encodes CASSADRGSKETQYF.

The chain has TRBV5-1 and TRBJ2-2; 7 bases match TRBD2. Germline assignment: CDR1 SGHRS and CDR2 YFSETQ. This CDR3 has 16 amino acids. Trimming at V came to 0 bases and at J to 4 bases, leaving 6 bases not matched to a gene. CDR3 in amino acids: CASSLVAGVATGELFF. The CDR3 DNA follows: TGCGCCAGCAGCTTGGTTGCGGGAGTGGCCACCGGGGAGCTGTTTTTT.

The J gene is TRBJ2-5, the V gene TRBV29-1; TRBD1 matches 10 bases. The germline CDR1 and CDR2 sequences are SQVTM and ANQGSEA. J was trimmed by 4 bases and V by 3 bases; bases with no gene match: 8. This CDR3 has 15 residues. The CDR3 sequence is CSVERDRGGRETQYF. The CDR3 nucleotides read TGCAGCGTTGAGAGGGACAGGGGAGGGCGAGAGACCCAGTACTTC.

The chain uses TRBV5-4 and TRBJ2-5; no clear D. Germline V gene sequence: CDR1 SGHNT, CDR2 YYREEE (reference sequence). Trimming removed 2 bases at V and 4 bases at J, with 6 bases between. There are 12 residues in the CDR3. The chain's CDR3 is CASSLGRETQYF. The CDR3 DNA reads TGTGCCAGCAGCTTAGGGCGAGAGACCCAGTACTTC.